The 18 T cell receptor beta chains in this list originate from one sample, sequenced in a study of blood T cell repertoires in COVID-19. Sequencing used immunoSEQ multiplex PCR; TCRdb keeps in-frame clones, though not all of them. Counted here are approximately 85,000 clones, roughly 91% occurring once; the ten biggest clones make up around 1%. Sequencing was done on a sample of peripheral blood. Receptors were obtained from a woman aged 50 to 60 in a cohort sampled during active COVID-19.

The chain employs TRBV5-4 and TRBJ1-1; D uncertain. The CDR3 sequence is 14 residues long. Germline V gene sequence: CDR1 SGHNT, CDR2 YYREEE (reference sequence). V was trimmed by 0 bases and J by 4 bases, leaving 10 bases between them. As DNA, the CDR3 is TGTGCCAGCAGCTTGGGTCTGCCGGGCACTGAAGCTTTCTTT. It is translated as CASSLGLPGTEAFF.

The chain has TRBV5-1 and TRBJ2-3; 8 bases align to TRBD2. This CDR3 is 15 amino acids long. V trimming: 7 bases; J trimming: 1 base; junction bases outside the gene matches: 8. From germline, CDR1 is SGHRS and CDR2 YFSETQ. CDR3 sequence (DNA): TGCGCCAGCCGTACACTAGCGGAGCGCACAGATACGCAGTATTTT. Protein product: CASRTLAERTDTQYF.

The genes are TRBV19 and TRBJ2-3; 12 bases map to TRBD2. Germline V lookup: CDR1 LNHDA, CDR2 SQIVND (reference sequence). CDR3 size: 18 residues. With V trimmed by 3 bases and J by 0 bases, 7 bases remained unmatched. CDR3 sequence (DNA): TGTGCCAGTAGTATTAATGTACTAGCGGGAGGTAGCACAGATACGCAGTATTTT. Its translation: CASSINVLAGGSTDTQYF. Full variable domain (rest looked up from reference TRBV19 and TRBJ2-3): DGGITQSPKYLFRKEGQNVTLSCEQNLNHDAMYWYRQDPGQGLRLIYYSQIVNDFQKGDIAEGYSVSREKKESFPLTVTSAQKNPTAFYLCASSINVLAGGSTDTQYFGPGTRLTVL.

The chain links TRBV28 to TRBJ2-1, with 8 bases aligning to TRBD2. The CDR3 consists of 17 residues. In germline, CDR1 is MDHEN, CDR2 SYDVKM. V gave up 6 bases and J gave up 0 bases; unmatched junction bases: 10. The DNA for the CDR3 is TGTGCCAGCAGCCCGACCCTTCTAGCGGGCTCCTACAATGAGCAGTTCTTC. Translation gives CASSPTLLAGSYNEQFF.

V is TRBV9 and J is TRBJ2-7, with 9 bases fitting TRBD2. The trim removed 4 bases at V and 7 bases at J, leaving 12 bases unmatched. Per germline, CDR1 SGDLS and CDR2 YYNGEE. The CDR3 is 15 residues long. CDR3 DNA sequence: TGTGCCAGCAGCTCCCGGCTTAGCGGGAGTAAAGAGCAGTACTTC. Amino acids: CASSSRLSGSKEQYF.

The chain employs TRBV10-3 and TRBJ1-1; TRBD1 matches 8 bases. With V trimmed by 3 bases and J by 7 bases, 7 bases remained unmatched. From germline, CDR1 is ENHRY and CDR2 SYGVKD. There are 14 residues in the CDR3. The CDR3 coding sequence is TGTGCCATCAGTGATCTTGGACAGGGCGGTGAAGCTTTCTTT. This translates into CAISDLGQGGEAFF.

DNA for the CDR3: TGTGCCAGCCGGAGCGGGAGGACAGATACGCAGTATTTT. As protein: CASRSGRTDTQYF. The V call is TRBV7-8, the J call TRBJ2-3, with 9 bases matching TRBD2. Germline V CDR1 and CDR2: SGHVS, FQNEAQ. CDR3 length equals 13 residues. V gave up 8 bases and J gave up 3 bases; unmatched junction bases: 3.

Remarks on this clone: This sample also contains other DNA sequences that code for the same CDR3. The V call is TRBV28, the J call TRBJ1-2; D unclear. Germline CDR1 reads MDHEN; CDR2 reads SYDVKM. This CDR3 region has 13 residues. Trimming left V 2 bases short and J 2 bases short, with 6 bases between. CDR3 sequence (DNA): TGTGCCAGCAGTTTAGGTCAGAACTATGGCTACACCTTC. It codes for CASSLGQNYGYTF.

The J gene is TRBJ2-1, the V gene TRBV19, with 8 nucleotides matching TRBD2. The ends lost 5 bases at V and 6 bases at J; junction bases unmatched: 12. The CDR3 totals 16 residues. Germline CDR1 LNHDA, CDR2 SQIVND (reference sequence). The CDR3 bases are TGTGCCAGTAGTTACCAGCGCGGGGGGCGATCCAATGAGCAGTTCTTC. It is translated as CASSYQRGGRSNEQFF.

The gene calls are TRBV14 and TRBJ2-7; D may be TRBD1 (5 bases). Between the trimmed V and J ends, which lost 4 bases and 0 bases, there was a span of 10 bases. The CDR3 covers 14 residues. Germline assignment: CDR1 SGHDN and CDR2 FVKESK. CDR3 DNA: TGTGCCAGCAGCCGACAGTCTTCCTCCTACGAGCAGTACTTC. Its translation: CASSRQSSSYEQYF. The full variable domain, in which reference TRBV14 and TRBJ2-7 provide the parts outside the CDR3, is EAGVTQFPSHSVIEKGQTVTLRCDPISGHDNLYWYRRVMGKEIKFLLHFVKESKQDESGMPNNRFLAERTGGTYSTLKVQPAELEDSGVYFCASSRQSSSYEQYFGPGTRLTVT.

The chain combines TRBV3-1 (or the pseudogene TRBV3-2) with TRBJ2-1, with TRBD2 matching 10 bases. Germline CDR1 and CDR2: LGHDT and YNNKEL (reference sequence). The CDR3 is 15 amino acids. V lost 4 bases to trimming and J lost 4 bases; unmatched junction nucleotides: 4. The CDR3 region is CASSPRTSGYNEQFF. CDR3 nucleotide sequence: TGTGCCAGCAGCCCACGGACTAGCGGATACAATGAGCAGTTCTTC.

V usage is TRBV27 and J usage is TRBJ2-1; 11 positions match TRBD2. Losses at the gene ends were 6 bases for V and 12 bases for J; bases not matched to a gene: 16. Germline values: CDR1 MNHEY, CDR2 SMNVEV (reference sequence). The CDR3 is 16 amino acids. This CDR3 reads CASRPWGTSGLQRQFF. The CDR3 coding sequence is TGTGCCAGCAGACCGTGGGGGACTAGCGGCTTGCAAAGGCAGTTCTTC.

This clone was picked up one time. This rearrangement joins TRBV7-8 to TRBJ1-5, with D maybe TRBD1 (6 bases). The CDR3 covers 13 residues. Trimming removed 5 bases from V and 7 bases from J, with 12 bases in between. CDR1 and CDR2 from the germline V gene are SGHVS and FQNEAQ. This CDR3 is CASSPTGEQPQHF. The CDR3 bases are TGTGCCAGCAGCCCGACAGGTGAGCAGCCCCAGCATTTT.

The J gene is TRBJ2-7, the V gene TRBV7-8, with 10 bases identical to TRBD2. Germline V lookup: CDR1 SGHVS, CDR2 FQNEAQ. This CDR3 is built from 19 residues. The V gene end was trimmed by 1 base and the J gene end by 6 bases; junction bases not matched to a gene: 18. CDR3 sequence (DNA): TGTGCCAGCAGCTTAGACCCAGCGGGAGGGCCGGGACCTTCTGGCGAGCAGTACTTC. Translation gives CASSLDPAGGPGPSGEQYF.

This clone is medium-sized by share. The chain recombines TRBV11-2 with TRBJ2-1, with 8 bases lining up with TRBD2. The CDR3 extends over 19 amino acids. CDR1 and CDR2 from the germline V gene are SGHAT and FQNNGV. The trim removed 0 bases at V and 1 base at J, leaving 11 bases unmatched. The CDR3 region is CASSLDGRLASFSYNEQFF. CDR3 DNA sequence: TGTGCCAGCAGCTTAGATGGGAGACTAGCGAGTTTTTCCTACAATGAGCAGTTCTTC.

This sequence joins TRBV7-2 and TRBJ2-3, with a possible D match to TRBD2 (6 bases). The V gene lost 0 bases and the J gene lost 0 bases, with 13 bases spanning the gap. CDR1 is SGHTA and CDR2 is FQGNSA in the germline V gene. CDR3 length: 17 residues. This CDR3 is CASSLAAVAASTDTQYF. CDR3 in DNA: TGTGCCAGCAGCTTAGCCGCGGTAGCGGCTAGCACAGATACGCAGTATTTT. Looking up the rest from reference TRBV7-2 and TRBJ2-3 gives the full variable domain: GAGVSQSPSNKVTEKGKDVELRCDPISGHTALYWYRQSLGQGLEFLIYFQGNSAPDKSGLPSDRFSAERTGGSVSTLTIQRTQQEDSAVYLCASSLAAVAASTDTQYFGPGTRLTVL.

The chain employs TRBV18 and TRBJ2-2; 9 bases align to TRBD1. This CDR3 is built from 15 residues. The ends lost 3 bases at V and 8 bases at J; junction bases unmatched: 7. From germline, CDR1 is KGHSH and CDR2 LQKENI. DNA of the CDR3: TGTGCCAGCTCACCTCCACAGGGGGCGCCTGGGGAGCTGTTTTTT. It translates to CASSPPQGAPGELFF.

The gene calls are TRBV18 and TRBJ1-1; D perhaps matches TRBD1 (6 bases). Trimming shortened V by 6 bases and J by 1 base, and 18 bases separated the two germline ends. The CDR3 sequence is 16 residues long. Germline CDR1 KGHSH, CDR2 LQKENI. The CDR3 sequence is CASSPQGFRENTEAFF. In nucleotides, the CDR3 is TGTGCCAGCTCGCCCCAGGGGTTCCGGGAGAACACTGAAGCTTTCTTT.